Listed below are T cell receptor beta chains from one sample, sequenced in a study of early T cells in non-severe SARS-CoV-2 infection. TCRdb redid the calling of the 5' RACE reads with MiXCR, one entry per CDR3 protein. The table has 30,000 to 40,000 distinct CDR3 sequences, under 7% seen once. The sequenced sample was whole blood, obtained at baseline. These TCRs come from an adult who was a healthcare worker with PCR-confirmed SARS-CoV-2 infection or an uninfected control (not recorded which). CDR3s include the opening cysteine and the closing phenylalanine or tryptophan. The D gene is left open where the match is weak. Clone size is not always given. Where it is, it says once, few, many or a class for expanded clones.

CDR3aa,CDR3nt,v_gene,d_gene,abundance,j_gene
CASNRPGINEKLFF,TGTGCCAGCAATCGGCCGGGGATTAATGAAAAACTGTTTTTT,TRBV28,.,.,TRBJ1-4
CSARPNLAGLFYEQYF,TGCAGTGCTAGACCTAACTTAGCGGGGCTATTCTACGAGCAGTACTTC,TRBV20-1,TRBD2,few,TRBJ2-7
CASSLALSSGSSYNEQFF,TGTGCCAGCAGCTTGGCTTTGTCTAGCGGAAGCTCCTACAATGAGCAGTTCTTC,TRBV5-4,TRBD2,.,TRBJ2-1
CASSLEALRAQYF,TGTGCCAGCAGCTTAGAGGCACTCCGGGCCCAGTACTTC,TRBV7-9,.,few,TRBJ2-5
CASSDSPSYEQYF,TGTGCCAGCAGTGATTCCCCTTCCTACGAGCAGTACTTC,TRBV2,.,many,TRBJ2-7
CASSSRASGDGANVLTF,TGTGCCAGCAGTTCCCGGGCATCTGGGGATGGGGCCAACGTCCTGACTTTC,TRBV12-3/TRBV12-4,.,few,TRBJ2-6
CAWSVLAGGPYNEQFF,TGTGCCTGGAGTGTACTAGCGGGAGGGCCCTACAATGAGCAGTTCTTC,TRBV30,TRBD2,few,TRBJ2-1
CASSTLPRTSSRTDTQYF,TGTGCCAGCAGCACCCTCCCGAGGACTAGCAGCCGCACAGATACGCAGTATTTT,TRBV7-6,TRBD2,many,TRBJ2-3
CASSSRAHPTGELFF,TGTGCCAGCAGCTCTCGGGCCCACCCCACCGGGGAGCTGTTTTTT,TRBV7-9,.,.,TRBJ2-2
CASSLGLDKREQYF,TGTGCCAGTAGTTTGGGACTAGATAAACGTGAGCAGTACTTC,TRBV19,TRBD2,.,TRBJ2-7
CASSPRGIMNTEAFF,TGTGCCAGCAGCCCCCGGGGGATCATGAACACTGAAGCTTTCTTT,TRBV7-2,.,many,TRBJ1-1
CASSLIRGRAAEQYF,TGCGCCAGCAGCTTGATTCGCGGGAGGGCCGCCGAGCAGTACTTC,TRBV5-1,TRBD2,many,TRBJ2-7
CASSGSFGTSEQYF,TGTGCCAGCAGTGGATCCTTCGGGACATCCGAGCAGTACTTC,TRBV2,.,.,TRBJ2-7
CASSTGGTSYEQYF,TGTGCCAGCAGTACAGGGGGAACTTCCTACGAGCAGTACTTC,TRBV6-5,TRBD1,many,TRBJ2-7
CASSPDRGVDTEAFF,TGTGCCAGCAGCCCGGACAGGGGTGTAGACACTGAAGCTTTCTTT,TRBV7-9,TRBD1,.,TRBJ1-1
CASSPALGQGVYEQYF,TGTGCCAGCAGTCCCGCCCTGGGACAGGGAGTATACGAGCAGTACTTC,TRBV28,TRBD1,few,TRBJ2-7
CASNRQGDNYGYTF,TGTGCCAGCAACCGACAGGGGGATAACTATGGCTACACCTTC,TRBV5-6,TRBD1,few,TRBJ1-2
CASYPGGDRRTFF,TGTGCCAGCTACCCGGGGGGCGACCGTCGTACTTTCTTT,TRBV6-5,.,few,TRBJ1-1
CASRSGTLLSGELFF,TGTGCCAGCAGATCGGGAACTCTCCTTAGCGGGGAGCTGTTTTTT,TRBV12-3/TRBV12-4,.,many,TRBJ2-2
CASTGRETQYF,TGTGCCAGCACCGGTAGAGAGACCCAGTACTTC,TRBV2,.,few,TRBJ2-5
CASSSRLAGVGEQYF,TGTGCCAGCAGCTCCCGACTAGCGGGAGTGGGCGAGCAGTACTTC,TRBV11-2,TRBD2,.,TRBJ2-7
CASSSNRGLDEKLFF,TGTGCCAGCAGCTCCAACAGGGGACTGGATGAAAAACTGTTTTTT,TRBV5-4,TRBD1,medium-sized,TRBJ1-4
CSASSVDEQFF,TGCAGTGCTAGTTCGGTGGATGAGCAGTTCTTC,TRBV20-1,.,.,TRBJ2-1
CAWTPGVLSPLHF,TGTGCCTGGACTCCAGGTGTCCTTTCACCCCTCCACTTT,TRBV30,.,few,TRBJ1-6
CASSFSVTAGSGNTIYF,TGTGCCAGCAGCTTTAGTGTGACAGCCGGCTCTGGAAACACCATATATTTT,TRBV7-6,.,many,TRBJ1-3
CASRHQTSGSRDTQYF,TGTGCCAGCCGACATCAAACTAGCGGGAGTAGAGATACGCAGTATTTT,TRBV18,TRBD2,many,TRBJ2-3
CASSPVLTANTGELFF,TGTGCCAGCTCACCAGTTCTTACAGCGAACACCGGGGAGCTGTTTTTT,TRBV18,.,many,TRBJ2-2
CASGTFTGRLTSYEQYF,TGCGCCAGCGGCACCTTCACCGGACGTTTAACCTCCTACGAGCAGTACTTC,TRBV5-1,.,many,TRBJ2-7
CASSQTGDAGAFF,TGTGCCAGCAGCCAAACAGGGGATGCAGGAGCTTTCTTT,TRBV7-6,TRBD1,.,TRBJ1-1
CSASGLAALQETQYF,TGCAGTGCAAGCGGACTAGCGGCACTCCAAGAGACCCAGTACTTC,TRBV20-1,TRBD2,few,TRBJ2-5
CASSLSGLPTSEQFF,TGTGCCAGCAGTCTTTCGGGACTACCTACGTCGGAGCAGTTCTTC,TRBV28,TRBD2,many,TRBJ2-1
CASSDGRGMAGYTF,TGTGCCAGCAGTGACGGGCGGGGAATGGCTGGCTACACCTTC,TRBV25-1,.,many,TRBJ1-2